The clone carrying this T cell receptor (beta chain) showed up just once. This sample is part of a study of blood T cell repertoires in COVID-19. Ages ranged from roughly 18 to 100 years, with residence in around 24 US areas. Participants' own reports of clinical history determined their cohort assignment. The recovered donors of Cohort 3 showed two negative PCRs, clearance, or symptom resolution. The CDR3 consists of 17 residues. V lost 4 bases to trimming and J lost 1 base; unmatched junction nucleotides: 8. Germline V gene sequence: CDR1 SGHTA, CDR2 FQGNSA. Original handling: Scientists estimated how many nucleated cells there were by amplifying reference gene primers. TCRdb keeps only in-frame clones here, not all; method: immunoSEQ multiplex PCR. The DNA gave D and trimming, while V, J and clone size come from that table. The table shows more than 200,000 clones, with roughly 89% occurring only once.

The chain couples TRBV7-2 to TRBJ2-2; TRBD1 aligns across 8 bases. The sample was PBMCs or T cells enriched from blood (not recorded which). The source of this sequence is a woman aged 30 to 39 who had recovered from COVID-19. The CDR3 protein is CASSSPKGQGNTGELFF. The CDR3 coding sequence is TGTGCCAGCAGCTCGCCGAAAGGACAGGGGAACACCGGGGAGCTGTTTTTT.